This is a list of T cell receptor beta chains from one sample in a study of T-cell memory formation after mild COVID-19. TCRdb reprocessed the 5' RACE reads with MiXCR, giving one entry per CDR3 protein. The table has about 430,000 distinct CDR3 sequences, approximately 24% seen once. The material sequenced was PBMCs or a T cell subset sorted from them (not recorded which). The receptors come from an adult woman who had mild COVID-19 (a few samples of this study predate the infection). Cell type and time point are not known. The CDR3 runs from the conserved cysteine through the conserved F or W. Each record gives: V gene, J gene, CDR3 length, clone size, D gene, CDR3 protein, CDR3 DNA. D genes are given only for firm matches. Clone size is not always given. Where it is, it says once, few, many or a class for expanded clones.

v_call: TRBV13; j_call: TRBJ2-1; cdr3_length: 16; clone_size: .; d_call: TRBD2; cdr3_aa: CASSLRAGPPGNEQFF; cdr3_nt: TGTGCCAGCAGCTTACGAGCGGGGCCCCCTGGTAATGAGCAGTTCTTC
v_call: TRBV6-2/TRBV6-3; j_call: TRBJ2-7; cdr3_length: 13; clone_size: .; d_call: .; cdr3_aa: CASNRLSSYEQYF; cdr3_nt: TGTGCCAGCAACCGGCTGAGCTCCTACGAGCAGTACTTC
v_call: TRBV7-9; j_call: TRBJ1-1; cdr3_length: 14; clone_size: .; d_call: .; cdr3_aa: CASSFPWGLTEAFF; cdr3_nt: TGTGCCAGCAGCTTTCCCTGGGGACTTACTGAAGCTTTCTTT
v_call: TRBV2; j_call: TRBJ2-1; cdr3_length: 14; clone_size: few; d_call: TRBD2; cdr3_aa: CASSGTSGLQIRVF; cdr3_nt: TGTGCCAGCAGTGGGACTAGCGGCTTGCAAATAAGAGTCTTC
v_call: TRBV20-1; j_call: TRBJ2-1; cdr3_length: 19; clone_size: .; d_call: .; cdr3_aa: CSARDLIRVSVGSYNEQFF; cdr3_nt: TGCAGTGCTAGAGATCTAATTCGGGTGAGCGTCGGCTCCTACAATGAGCAGTTCTTC
v_call: TRBV5-1; j_call: TRBJ1-1; cdr3_length: 14; clone_size: few; d_call: .; cdr3_aa: CASSLERGRTEAFF; cdr3_nt: TGCGCCAGCAGCTTGGAACGGGGGAGGACTGAAGCTTTCTTT
v_call: TRBV25-1; j_call: TRBJ1-2; cdr3_length: 12; clone_size: .; d_call: .; cdr3_aa: CASSGRGDGYTF; cdr3_nt: TGTGCCAGCAGTGGAAGAGGGGATGGCTACACCTTC
v_call: TRBV18; j_call: TRBJ2-2; cdr3_length: 13; clone_size: few; d_call: .; cdr3_aa: CASSRDAQGELFF; cdr3_nt: TGTGCCAGCTCACGGGACGCTCAAGGGGAGCTGTTTTTT
v_call: TRBV6-5; j_call: TRBJ1-3; cdr3_length: 16; clone_size: few; d_call: .; cdr3_aa: CASSYSTGLSGNTIYF; cdr3_nt: TGTGCCAGCAGTTACTCGACCGGGCTCTCTGGAAACACCATATATTTT
v_call: TRBV6-5; j_call: TRBJ2-3; cdr3_length: 15; clone_size: .; d_call: TRBD2; cdr3_aa: CASSYGGSRTDTQYF; cdr3_nt: TGTGCCAGCAGTTACGGCGGGAGTCGTACAGATACGCAGTATTTT
v_call: TRBV20-1; j_call: TRBJ2-3; cdr3_length: 12; clone_size: few; d_call: .; cdr3_aa: CSAGTETDTQYF; cdr3_nt: TGCAGTGCTGGTACCGAGACAGATACGCAGTATTTT
v_call: TRBV28; j_call: TRBJ2-2; cdr3_length: 17; clone_size: .; d_call: TRBD2; cdr3_aa: CASSFRSGRAGTGELFF; cdr3_nt: TGTGCCAGCAGTTTTCGTAGCGGGAGGGCCGGAACCGGGGAGCTGTTTTTT